This T cell receptor (beta chain) is drawn from a study of regulatory T cells in long-lasting Graves disease. This clonotype was seen many times. Time point indicated: persistent/refractory GD, antithyroid drugs over 5 years with positive TRAb. From RNA extracted from PBMCs, the TCR library was made. American Thyroid Association guidelines defined Graves' disease diagnosis. The patients were drawn from one endocrinology department in Xi'an, China. Sequencing libraries for TCR beta were prepared with iRepertoire HTBI primers and Arm-PCR of CDR3 regions. TCRdb passed the multiplex PCR reads through MiXCR, listing each CDR3 protein once. The sample lists over 300,000 distinct CDR3 sequences; roughly a fifth were seen once. V lost 1 base and J 5 bases, leaving 2 bases between the germline ends. The CDR3 covers 10 residues. Germline V lookup: CDR1 GTSNPN, CDR2 SVGIG (reference sequence).

The sequenced sample was peripheral blood mononuclear cells (PBMCs), obtained when the disease was refractory, from a patient treated with antithyroid drugs. The chain couples TRBV30 to TRBJ1-1; D ambiguous. This receptor was taken from a female donor with Graves disease. In nucleotides, the CDR3 is TGTGCCTGGAGTGCAACTGAAGCTTTCTTT. The encoded protein is CAWSATEAFF.